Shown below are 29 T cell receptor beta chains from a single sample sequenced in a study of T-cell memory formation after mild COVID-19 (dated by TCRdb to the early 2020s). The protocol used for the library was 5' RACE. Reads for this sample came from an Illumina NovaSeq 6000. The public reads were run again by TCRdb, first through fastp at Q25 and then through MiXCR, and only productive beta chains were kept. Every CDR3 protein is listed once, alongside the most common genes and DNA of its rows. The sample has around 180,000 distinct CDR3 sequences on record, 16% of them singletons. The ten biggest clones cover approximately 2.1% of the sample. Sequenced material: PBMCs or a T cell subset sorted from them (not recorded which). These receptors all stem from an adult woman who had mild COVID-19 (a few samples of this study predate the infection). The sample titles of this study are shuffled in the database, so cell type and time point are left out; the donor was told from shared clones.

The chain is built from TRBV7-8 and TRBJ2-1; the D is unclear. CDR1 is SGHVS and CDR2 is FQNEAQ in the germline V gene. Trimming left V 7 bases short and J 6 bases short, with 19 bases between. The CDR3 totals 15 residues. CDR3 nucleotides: TGTGCCAGCAACTTCCGCGACGGTCTAGGCAATGAGCAGTTCTTC. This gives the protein CASNFRDGLGNEQFF.

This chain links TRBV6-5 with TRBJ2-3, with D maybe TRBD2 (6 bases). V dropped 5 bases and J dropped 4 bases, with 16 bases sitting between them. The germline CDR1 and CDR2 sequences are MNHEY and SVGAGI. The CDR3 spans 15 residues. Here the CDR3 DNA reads TGTGCCAGCAGTCTGACTAGTGGCGCCGCAGATACGCAGTATTTT. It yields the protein CASSLTSGAADTQYF.

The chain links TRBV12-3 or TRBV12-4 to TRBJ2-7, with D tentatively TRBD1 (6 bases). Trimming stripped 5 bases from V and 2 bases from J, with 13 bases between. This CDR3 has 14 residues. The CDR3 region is CASSTGTHTYEQYF. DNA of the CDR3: TGTGCCAGCAGTACCGGGACACACACCTACGAGCAGTACTTC.

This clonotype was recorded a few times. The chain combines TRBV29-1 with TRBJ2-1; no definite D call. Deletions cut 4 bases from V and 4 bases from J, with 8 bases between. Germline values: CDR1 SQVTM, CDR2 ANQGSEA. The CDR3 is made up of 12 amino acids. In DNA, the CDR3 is TGCAGCGTTGGGGCCAGATACAATGAGCAGTTCTTC. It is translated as CSVGARYNEQFF.

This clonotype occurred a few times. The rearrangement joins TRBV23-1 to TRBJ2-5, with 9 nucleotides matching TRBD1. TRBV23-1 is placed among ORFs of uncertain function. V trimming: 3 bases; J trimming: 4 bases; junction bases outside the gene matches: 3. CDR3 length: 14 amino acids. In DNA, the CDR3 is TGCGCCAGCAGTCAGTCGGACAGGGGAGAGACCCAGTACTTC. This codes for CASSQSDRGETQYF.

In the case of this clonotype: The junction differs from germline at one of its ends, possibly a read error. CDR3 DNA sequence: TGTGCTAGCAGCTTAGCGCTTAGAGATGGGGAGACCCAGTACTTC. Its translation is CASSLALRDGETQYF. J is TRBJ2-5 and V is TRBV7-7, with a tentative D call TRBD2 (5 bases). The germline V gene has CDR1 SSHAT and CDR2 FNYEAQ (reference sequence). CDR3 length: 15 amino acids.

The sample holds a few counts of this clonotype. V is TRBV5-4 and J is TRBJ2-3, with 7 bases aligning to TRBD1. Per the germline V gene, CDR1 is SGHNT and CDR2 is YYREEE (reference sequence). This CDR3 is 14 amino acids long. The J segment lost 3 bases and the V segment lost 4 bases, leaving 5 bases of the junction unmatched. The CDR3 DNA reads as TGTGCCAGCAGCCTAGGGACAGATACAGATACGCAGTATTTT. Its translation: CASSLGTDTDTQYF.

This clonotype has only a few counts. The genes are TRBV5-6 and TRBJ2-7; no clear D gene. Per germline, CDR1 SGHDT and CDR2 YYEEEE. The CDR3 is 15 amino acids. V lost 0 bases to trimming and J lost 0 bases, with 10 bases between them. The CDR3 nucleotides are TGTGCCAGCAGCTTGGAGGGCAGGCTCTCCTACGAGCAGTACTTC. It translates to CASSLEGRLSYEQYF.

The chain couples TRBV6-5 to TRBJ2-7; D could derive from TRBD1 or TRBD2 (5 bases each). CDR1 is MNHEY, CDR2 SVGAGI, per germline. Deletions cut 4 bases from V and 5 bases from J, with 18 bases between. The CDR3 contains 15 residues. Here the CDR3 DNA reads TGTGCCAGCAGTTTCTCGTTGGGGGAAATCAACGAGCAGTACTTC. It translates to CASSFSLGEINEQYF.

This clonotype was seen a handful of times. This chain's CDR3 is CASSISGRQETQYF. The CDR3 DNA reads as TGTGCCAGCAGCATCTCGGGACGCCAAGAGACCCAGTACTTC. This rearrangement joins TRBV5-6 to TRBJ2-5; either TRBD1 or TRBD2 may supply D (5 bases each). The CDR3 has 14 amino acids. Germline V gene sequence: CDR1 SGHDT, CDR2 YYEEEE. V was clipped by 4 bases and J by 1 base, with 11 bases between them.

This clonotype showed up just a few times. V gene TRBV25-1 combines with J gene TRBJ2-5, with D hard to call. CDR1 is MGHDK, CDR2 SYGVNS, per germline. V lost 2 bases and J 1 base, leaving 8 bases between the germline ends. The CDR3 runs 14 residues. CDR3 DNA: TGTGCCAGCAGTGAACAGGCCAGCCAAGAGACCCAGTACTTC. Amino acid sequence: CASSEQASQETQYF.

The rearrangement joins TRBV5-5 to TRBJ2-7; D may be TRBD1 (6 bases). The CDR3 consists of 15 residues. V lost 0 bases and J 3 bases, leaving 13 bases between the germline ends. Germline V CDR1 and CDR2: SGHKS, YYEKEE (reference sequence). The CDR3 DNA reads TGTGCCAGCAGCTTGGGCCAGGGGTACGACTACGAGCAGTACTTC. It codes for CASSLGQGYDYEQYF.

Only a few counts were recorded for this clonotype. CDR3 sequence reads: CASSFLAGTNTGELFF. CDR3 DNA: TGTGCCAGCAGCTTCTTAGCGGGAACGAACACCGGGGAGCTGTTTTTT. The rearrangement joins TRBV5-5 to TRBJ2-2; 8 nucleotides match TRBD2. The CDR3 runs to 16 residues. The V segment lost 2 bases and the J segment 0 bases; nucleotides outside the gene matches: 3. Germline-derived CDR1 and CDR2 are SGHKS and YYEKEE (reference sequence). The variable domain in full, with the rest retrieved from reference TRBV5-5 and TRBJ2-2, is DAGVTQSPTHLIKTRGQQVTLRCSPISGHKSVSWYQQVLGQGPQFIFQYYEKEERGRGNFPDRFSARQFPNYSSELNVNALLLGDSALYLCASSFLAGTNTGELFFGEGSRLTVL.

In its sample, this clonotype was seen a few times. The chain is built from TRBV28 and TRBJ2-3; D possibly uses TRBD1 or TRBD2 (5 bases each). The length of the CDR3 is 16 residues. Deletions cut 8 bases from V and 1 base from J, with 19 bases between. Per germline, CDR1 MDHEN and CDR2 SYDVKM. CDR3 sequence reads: CASGWSAEGGTDTQYF. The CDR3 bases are TGTGCCAGCGGATGGTCAGCGGAAGGGGGCACAGATACGCAGTATTTT. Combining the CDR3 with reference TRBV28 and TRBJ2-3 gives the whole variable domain DVKVTQSSRYLVKRTGEKVFLECVQDMDHENMFWYRQDPGLGLRLIYFSYDVKMKEKGDIPEGYSVSREKKERFSLILESASTNQTSMYLCASGWSAEGGTDTQYFGPGTRLTVL.

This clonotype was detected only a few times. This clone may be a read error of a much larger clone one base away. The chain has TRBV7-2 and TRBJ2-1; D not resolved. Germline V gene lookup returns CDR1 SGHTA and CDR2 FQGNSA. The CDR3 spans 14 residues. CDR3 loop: CASSLDPNYNERFF. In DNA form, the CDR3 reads TGTGCCAGCAGCTTAGACCCGAACTACAATGAGCGGTTCTTC. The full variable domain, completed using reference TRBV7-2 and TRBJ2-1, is GAGVSQSPSNKVTEKGKDVELRCDPISGHTALYWYRQSLGQGLEFLIYFQGNSAPDKSGLPSDRFSAERTGGSVSTLTIQRTQQEDSAVYLCASSLDPNYNERFFGPGTRLTVL.

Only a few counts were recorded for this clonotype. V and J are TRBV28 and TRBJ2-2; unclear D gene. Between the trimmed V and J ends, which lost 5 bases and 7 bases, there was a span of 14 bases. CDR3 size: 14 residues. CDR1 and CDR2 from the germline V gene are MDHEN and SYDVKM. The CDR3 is CASSPSVGYGELFF. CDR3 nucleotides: TGTGCCAGCAGTCCCTCCGTAGGGTACGGGGAGCTGTTTTTT.

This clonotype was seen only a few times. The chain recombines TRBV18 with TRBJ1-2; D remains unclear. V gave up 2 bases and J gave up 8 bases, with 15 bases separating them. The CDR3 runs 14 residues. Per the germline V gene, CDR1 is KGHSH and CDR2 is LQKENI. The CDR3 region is CASSPGLLEEGYTF. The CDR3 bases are TGTGCCAGCTCACCAGGGCTCCTAGAGGAGGGCTACACCTTC.

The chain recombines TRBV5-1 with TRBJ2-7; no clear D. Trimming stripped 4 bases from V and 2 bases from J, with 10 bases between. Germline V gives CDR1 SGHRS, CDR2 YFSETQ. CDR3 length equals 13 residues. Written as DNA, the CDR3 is TGCGCCAGCAGCCCCCCCCGGGCCTACGAGCAGTACTTC. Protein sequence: CASSPPRAYEQYF.

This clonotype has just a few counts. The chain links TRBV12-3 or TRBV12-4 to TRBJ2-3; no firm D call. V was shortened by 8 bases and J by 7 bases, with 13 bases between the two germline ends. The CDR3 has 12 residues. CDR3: CASVMGRNTQYF. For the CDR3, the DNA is TGTGCCAGCGTAATGGGTAGAAATACGCAGTATTTT.

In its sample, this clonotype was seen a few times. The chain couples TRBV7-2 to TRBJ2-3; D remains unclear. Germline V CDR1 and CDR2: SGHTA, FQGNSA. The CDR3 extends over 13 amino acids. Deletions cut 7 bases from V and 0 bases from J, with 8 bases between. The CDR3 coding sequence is TGTGCCAGCACCTACCTCAGCACAGATACGCAGTATTTT. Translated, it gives CASTYLSTDTQYF. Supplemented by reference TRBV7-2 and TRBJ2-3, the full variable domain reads GAGVSQSPSNKVTEKGKDVELRCDPISGHTALYWYRQSLGQGLEFLIYFQGNSAPDKSGLPSDRFSAERTGGSVSTLTIQRTQQEDSAVYLCASTYLSTDTQYFGPGTRLTVL.

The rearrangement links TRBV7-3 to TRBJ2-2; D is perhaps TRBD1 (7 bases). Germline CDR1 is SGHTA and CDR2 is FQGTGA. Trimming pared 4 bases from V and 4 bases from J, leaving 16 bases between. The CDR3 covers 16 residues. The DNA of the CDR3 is TGTGCCAGCAGCTCTAGGGGGCGACTAGGCACCGGGGAGCTGTTTTTT. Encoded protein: CASSSRGRLGTGELFF.

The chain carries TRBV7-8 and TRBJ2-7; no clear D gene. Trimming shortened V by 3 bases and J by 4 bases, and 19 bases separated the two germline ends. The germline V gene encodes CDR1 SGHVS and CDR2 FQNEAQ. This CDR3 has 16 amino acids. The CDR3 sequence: CASSLIDGAGRYEQYF. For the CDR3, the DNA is TGTGCCAGCAGCTTGATTGATGGTGCAGGTCGGTACGAGCAGTACTTC.

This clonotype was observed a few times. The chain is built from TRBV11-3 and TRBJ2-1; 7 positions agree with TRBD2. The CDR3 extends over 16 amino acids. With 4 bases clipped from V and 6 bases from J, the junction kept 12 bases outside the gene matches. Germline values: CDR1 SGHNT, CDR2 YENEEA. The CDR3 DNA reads TGTGCCAGCAGCTCCCCCCGGACTAGGTTTCGCAATGAGCAGTTCTTC. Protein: CASSSPRTRFRNEQFF.

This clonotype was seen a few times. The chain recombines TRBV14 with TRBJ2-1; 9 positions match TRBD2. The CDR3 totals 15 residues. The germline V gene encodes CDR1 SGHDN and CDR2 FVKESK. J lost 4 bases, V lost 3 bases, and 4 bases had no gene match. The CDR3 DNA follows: TGTGCCAGCAGCCACAGGACTAGCGTTTACAATGAGCAGTTCTTC. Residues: CASSHRTSVYNEQFF. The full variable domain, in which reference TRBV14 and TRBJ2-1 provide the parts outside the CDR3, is EAGVTQFPSHSVIEKGQTVTLRCDPISGHDNLYWYRRVMGKEIKFLLHFVKESKQDESGMPNNRFLAERTGGTYSTLKVQPAELEDSGVYFCASSHRTSVYNEQFFGPGTRLTVL.

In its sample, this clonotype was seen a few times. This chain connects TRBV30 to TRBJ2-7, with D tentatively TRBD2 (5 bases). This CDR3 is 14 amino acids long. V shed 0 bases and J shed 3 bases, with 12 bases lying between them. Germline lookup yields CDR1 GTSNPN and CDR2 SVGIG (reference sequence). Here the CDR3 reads CAWSVGGSIYEQYF. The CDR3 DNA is TGTGCCTGGAGTGTCGGCGGGTCCATCTACGAGCAGTACTTC.

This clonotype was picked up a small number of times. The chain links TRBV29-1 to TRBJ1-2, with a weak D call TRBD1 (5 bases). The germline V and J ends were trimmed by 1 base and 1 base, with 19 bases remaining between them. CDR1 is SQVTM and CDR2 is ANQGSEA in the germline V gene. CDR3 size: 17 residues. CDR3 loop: CSVEVRQNLHFNYGYTF. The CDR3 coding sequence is TGCAGCGTTGAAGTAAGACAGAACCTACATTTTAACTATGGCTACACCTTC.

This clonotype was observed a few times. The CDR3 spells CAIGLAGDDEQFF. CDR3 in DNA: TGTGCCATCGGACTAGCGGGAGACGATGAGCAGTTCTTC. This chain uses TRBV10-3 with TRBJ2-1; 13 nucleotides align to TRBD2. The V and J ends lost 8 bases and 8 bases, in that order; junction bases with no gene match: 3. Germline loops: CDR1 ENHRY, CDR2 SYGVKD. The CDR3 loop spans 13 amino acids.

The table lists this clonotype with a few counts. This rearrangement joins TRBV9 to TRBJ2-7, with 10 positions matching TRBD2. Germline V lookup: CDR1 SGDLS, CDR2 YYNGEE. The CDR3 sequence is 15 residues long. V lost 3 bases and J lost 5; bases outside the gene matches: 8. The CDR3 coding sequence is TGTGCCAGCAGCGCCTCGAGCGGGAGGGGTAACGAGCAGTACTTC. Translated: CASSASSGRGNEQYF.

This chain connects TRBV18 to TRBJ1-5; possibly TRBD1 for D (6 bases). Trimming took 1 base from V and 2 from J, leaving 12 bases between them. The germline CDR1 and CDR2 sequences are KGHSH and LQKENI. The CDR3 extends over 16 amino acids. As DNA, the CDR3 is TGTGCCAGCTCACCACGGGGGGACATTGGCAATCAGCCCCAGCATTTT. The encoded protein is CASSPRGDIGNQPQHF.